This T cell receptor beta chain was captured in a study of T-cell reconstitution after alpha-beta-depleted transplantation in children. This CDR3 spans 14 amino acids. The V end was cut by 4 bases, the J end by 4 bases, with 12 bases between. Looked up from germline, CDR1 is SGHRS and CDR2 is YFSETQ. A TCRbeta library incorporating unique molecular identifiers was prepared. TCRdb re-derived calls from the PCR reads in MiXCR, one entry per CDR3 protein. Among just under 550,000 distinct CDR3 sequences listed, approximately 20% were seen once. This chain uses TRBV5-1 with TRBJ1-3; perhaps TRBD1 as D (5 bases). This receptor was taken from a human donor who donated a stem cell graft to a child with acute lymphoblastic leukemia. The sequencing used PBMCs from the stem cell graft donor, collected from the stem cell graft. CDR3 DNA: TGCGCCAGCAGCCCCGGCGGGGACGGAAACACCATATATTTT. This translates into CASSPGGDGNTIYF.